One and the same sample provided the 17 T cell receptor beta chains below, sequenced in a study of blood T cell repertoires in COVID-19. The method was immunoSEQ multiplex PCR; TCRdb's version includes in-frame clones alone and lacks a portion of them. The sample yields approximately 250,000 clones, 85% to 90% seen once. Sequencing was done on a sample of peripheral blood. These receptors came from a man aged 18-30 years with active or convalescent COVID-19.

The V and J genes are TRBV9 and TRBJ2-2; no firm D call. V gave up 1 base and J gave up 2 bases, with 6 bases separating them. The CDR3 totals 14 residues. Germline loops: CDR1 SGDLS, CDR2 YYNGEE. The CDR3 loop reads CASSVWANTGELFF. The CDR3 bases are TGTGCCAGCAGCGTATGGGCCAACACCGGGGAGCTGTTTTTT.

The genes are TRBV5-1 and TRBJ2-5; D might be TRBD2 (6 bases). The germline V and J ends were trimmed by 8 bases and 4 bases, with 15 bases remaining between them. Germline V gene lookup returns CDR1 SGHRS and CDR2 YFSETQ. This CDR3 has 13 amino acids. CDR3 residues: CASQRDLLETQYF. The CDR3 DNA sequence: TGCGCCAGTCAGAGGGACTTGCTAGAGACCCAGTACTTC.

The rearrangement joins TRBV18 to TRBJ1-4, with TRBD1 identical over 10 bases. J gave up 0 bases and V 1 base, and 2 bases lay outside the gene matches. The CDR3 is made up of 17 amino acids. CDR1 is KGHSH, CDR2 LQKENI, per germline. CDR3 coding DNA: TGTGCCAGCTCACCACTCGGACAGGGGGCAACTAATGAAAAACTGTTTTTT. This codes for CASSPLGQGATNEKLFF.

V is TRBV29-1 and J is TRBJ1-1; no firm D call. This CDR3 is built from 13 residues. Deletions cut 0 bases from V and 9 bases from J, with 14 bases between. Germline CDR1 and CDR2: SQVTM and ANQGSEA. CDR3 DNA: TGCAGCGTTGAAGACCCAATAGACACGAAAGCTTTCTTT. Translation: CSVEDPIDTKAFF.

The genes are TRBV27 and TRBJ2-2, with a tentative D call TRBD1 (6 bases). Germline V gene lookup returns CDR1 MNHEY and CDR2 SMNVEV (reference sequence). The CDR3 extends over 14 amino acids. Trimming stripped 3 bases from V and 4 bases from J, with 9 bases between. The DNA for the CDR3 is TGTGCCAGCAGTTTCGCCAGGGGCACCGGGGAGCTGTTTTTT. This codes for CASSFARGTGELFF.

V and J are TRBV5-1 and TRBJ2-2; the match to TRBD1 covers 7 bases. Germline-derived CDR1 and CDR2 are SGHRS and YFSETQ. The V gene end was trimmed by 7 bases and the J gene end by 4 bases; junction bases not matched to a gene: 4. This CDR3 comprises 13 residues. CDR3 DNA: TGCGCCAGCGGACAGGACCTCACCGGGGAGCTGTTTTTT. This translates into CASGQDLTGELFF.

The rearrangement joins TRBV30 to TRBJ1-6; D possibly corresponds to TRBD1 (6 bases). Between the trimmed V and J ends, which lost 0 bases and 4 bases, there was a span of 22 bases. The CDR3 is 19 amino acids. Germline V gene sequence: CDR1 GTSNPN, CDR2 SVGIG (reference sequence). This CDR3 is CAWSVPLQFRGGYNSPLHF. CDR3 sequence (DNA): TGTGCCTGGAGTGTACCCCTTCAATTCAGGGGAGGGTATAATTCACCCCTCCACTTT.

This chain connects TRBV27 to TRBJ1-1; TRBD1 might be the D (5 bases). The CDR3 contains 12 residues. CDR1 MNHEY and CDR2 SMNVEV come from the germline V gene (reference sequence). Trimming took 6 bases from V and 1 from J, leaving 6 bases between them. As DNA, the CDR3 is TGTGCCAGCAGAACAGGGAACACTGAAGCTTTCTTT. Residues: CASRTGNTEAFF.

Details on this clone: This CDR3 is also generated by other DNA sequences in the sample. This chain's CDR3 is CASSGDSLNTEAFF. Written as DNA, the CDR3 is TGTGCCAGCAGCGGGGACAGCCTGAACACTGAAGCTTTCTTT. The V gene is TRBV9, the J gene TRBJ1-1; TRBD1 agrees at 7 bases. The V and J ends lost 3 bases and 0 bases, in that order; junction bases with no gene match: 2. In germline, CDR1 is SGDLS, CDR2 YYNGEE. The CDR3 is made up of 14 amino acids.

V usage is TRBV14 and J usage is TRBJ1-2, with D tentatively TRBD1 (5 bases). The CDR3 extends over 17 amino acids. V shed 5 bases and J shed 0 bases, with 19 bases lying between them. The V gene's germline CDR1 is SGHDN and CDR2 FVKESK. Here the CDR3 DNA reads TGTGCCAGCAGCTCTACGGCGGGGGGTACCTCTAACTATGGCTACACCTTC. Protein: CASSSTAGGTSNYGYTF. The variable domain in full, completed from reference TRBV14 and TRBJ1-2, reads EAGVTQFPSHSVIEKGQTVTLRCDPISGHDNLYWYRRVMGKEIKFLLHFVKESKQDESGMPNNRFLAERTGGTYSTLKVQPAELEDSGVYFCASSSTAGGTSNYGYTFGSGTRLTVV.

The chain joins TRBV27 to TRBJ1-5; D may be TRBD1 (6 bases). The V end was cut by 0 bases, the J end by 3 bases, with 12 bases between. The CDR3 loop spans 16 amino acids. Germline V gives CDR1 MNHEY, CDR2 SMNVEV (reference sequence). CDR3 sequence (DNA): TGTGCCAGCAGTTTATCGTACCTGGGGGCCAATCAGCCCCAGCATTTT. Protein: CASSLSYLGANQPQHF.

This chain connects TRBV9 to TRBJ2-5; TRBD1 matches 9 bases. Per the germline V gene, CDR1 is SGDLS and CDR2 is YYNGEE. This CDR3 is 13 amino acids long. V shed 4 bases and J 5 bases; nucleotides not matched to a gene: 3. The CDR3 DNA reads as TGTGCCAGCAGCACAGGGGGCTTTGAGACCCAGTACTTC. Amino acids: CASSTGGFETQYF.

V usage is TRBV28 and J usage is TRBJ1-5; 7 nucleotides match TRBD1. The CDR3 loop spans 13 amino acids. The trim removed 9 bases at V and 5 bases at J, leaving 7 bases unmatched. Looked up from germline, CDR1 is MDHEN and CDR2 is SYDVKM. The CDR3 sequence: CASRDRDHQPQHF. CDR3 DNA: TGTGCCAGTCGGGACAGAGACCATCAGCCCCAGCATTTT.

The chain employs TRBV5-1 and TRBJ1-5; D is possibly TRBD1 (5 bases). The length of the CDR3 is 15 residues. Per the germline V gene, CDR1 is SGHRS and CDR2 is YFSETQ. The germline V and J ends were trimmed by 4 bases and 0 bases, with 11 bases remaining between them. CDR3 in amino acids: CASSPWTLSNQPQHF. Here the CDR3 DNA reads TGCGCCAGCAGCCCATGGACACTTAGCAATCAGCCCCAGCATTTT.

CDR3 residues: CAISALEGAYGYTF. CDR3 nucleotides: TGTGCCATCAGTGCCTTAGAGGGTGCATATGGCTACACCTTC. V usage is TRBV10-3 and J usage is TRBJ1-2; D is uncertain. Between the trimmed V and J ends, which lost 4 bases and 5 bases, there was a span of 14 bases. The germline gives CDR1 ENHRY, CDR2 SYGVKD. The CDR3 sequence is 14 residues long.

The chain uses TRBV5-1 and TRBJ1-1; 11 positions match TRBD1. Germline CDR1 reads SGHRS; CDR2 reads YFSETQ. Unmatched junction bases numbered 10, after V lost 4 bases and J lost 5 bases. This CDR3 spans 16 amino acids. CDR3 loop: CASSPTPGQGATEAFF. CDR3 nucleotide sequence: TGCGCCAGCAGCCCAACCCCCGGACAGGGGGCAACTGAAGCTTTCTTT.

The chain employs TRBV5-1 and TRBJ2-7; perhaps TRBD1 as D (5 bases). Germline V gene sequence: CDR1 SGHRS, CDR2 YFSETQ. The CDR3 is made up of 13 amino acids. The V end lost 1 base, the J end lost 3 bases, and 8 bases lay between the germline ends. The DNA for the CDR3 is TGCGCCAGCAGCTTGAGGGGTAACTACGAGCAGTACTTC. Its translation: CASSLRGNYEQYF.